In this sample, the clone carrying this T cell receptor (beta chain) turned up once. In the original analysis: How many nucleated cells were present was estimated from reference gene primer amplification. Sequenced by immunoSEQ multiplex PCR; TCRdb stores in-frame clones only, minus some. V, J and clone size were drawn from that table, and D and trimming were deduced from the DNA. The table shows around 130,000 clones, with around four fifths occurring only once. The CDR3 is 14 amino acids. The germline V gene encodes CDR1 SEHNR and CDR2 FQNEAQ (reference sequence). V dropped 2 bases and J dropped 6 bases, with 10 bases sitting between them. This sample was taken from a study of blood T cell repertoires in COVID-19. Turning to the study itself: COVID-19 samples collected from the United States, Italy and Spain covered acute and convalescent phases.

The V and J genes are TRBV7-9 and TRBJ2-2; no clear D gene. This receptor was identified in a man of 80 years or more with acute or convalescent COVID-19. Source material: peripheral blood. The CDR3 DNA is TGTGCCAGCAGCTTAATTACAATGGCCGGGGAGCTGTTTTTT. It codes for CASSLITMAGELFF.